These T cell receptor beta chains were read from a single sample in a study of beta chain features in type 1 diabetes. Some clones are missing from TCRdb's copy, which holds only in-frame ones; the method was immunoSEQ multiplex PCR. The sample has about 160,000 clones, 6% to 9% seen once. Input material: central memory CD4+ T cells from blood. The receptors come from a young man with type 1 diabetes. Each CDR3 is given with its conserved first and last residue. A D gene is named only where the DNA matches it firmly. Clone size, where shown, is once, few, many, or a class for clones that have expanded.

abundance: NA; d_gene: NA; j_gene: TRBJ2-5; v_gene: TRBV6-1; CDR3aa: CASSVRPGRTWETQYF; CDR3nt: TGTGCCAGCAGTGTAAGACCGGGTCGGACTTGGGAGACCCAGTACTTC
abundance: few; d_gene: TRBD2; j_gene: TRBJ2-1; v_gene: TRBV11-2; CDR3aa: CASSLIAGGNNEQFF; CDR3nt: TGTGCCAGCAGTCTAATAGCGGGAGGGAACAATGAGCAGTTCTTC
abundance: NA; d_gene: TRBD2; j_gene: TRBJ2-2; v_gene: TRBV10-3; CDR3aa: CAIRLSGEDTGELFF; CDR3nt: TGTGCCATCAGACTTAGCGGGGAGGACACCGGGGAGCTGTTTTTT
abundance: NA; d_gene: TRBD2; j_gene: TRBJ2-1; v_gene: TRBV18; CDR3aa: CASSPPAGGPHEQFF; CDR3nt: TGTGCCAGCTCACCACCGGCGGGGGGGCCCCATGAGCAGTTCTTC
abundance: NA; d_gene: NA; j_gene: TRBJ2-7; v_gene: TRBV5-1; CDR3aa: CASSPPGDEQYF; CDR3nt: TGCGCCAGCAGCCCTCCCGGGGACGAGCAGTACTTC
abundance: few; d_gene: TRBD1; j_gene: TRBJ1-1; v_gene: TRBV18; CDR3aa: CASSRDRDGIFF; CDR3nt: TGTGCCAGCTCACGGGACAGGGACGGGATATTCTTT
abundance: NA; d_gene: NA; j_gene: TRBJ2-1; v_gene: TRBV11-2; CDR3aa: CASSLQAYNEQFF; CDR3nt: TGTGCCAGCAGCTTACAGGCCTACAATGAGCAGTTCTTC
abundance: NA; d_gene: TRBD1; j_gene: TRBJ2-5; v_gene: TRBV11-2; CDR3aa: CASSLGQGQETQYF; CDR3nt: TGTGCCAGCAGCTTAGGACAGGGACAGGAGACCCAGTACTTC
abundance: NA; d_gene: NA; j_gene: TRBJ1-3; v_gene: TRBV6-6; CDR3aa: CASSSTTGNTIYF; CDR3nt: TGTGCCAGCAGCTCGACTACAGGAAACACCATATATTTT
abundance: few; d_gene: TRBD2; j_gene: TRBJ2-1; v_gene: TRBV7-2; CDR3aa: CASSRTSGIYNEQFF; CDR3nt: TGTGCCAGCAGTCGGACTAGCGGGATCTACAATGAGCAGTTCTTC
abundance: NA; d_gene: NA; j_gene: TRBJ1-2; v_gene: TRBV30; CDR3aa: CAWSPSGVYGYTF; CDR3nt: TGTGCCTGGAGCCCATCGGGAGTCTATGGCTACACCTTC
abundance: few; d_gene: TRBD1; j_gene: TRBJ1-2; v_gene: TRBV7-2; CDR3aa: CASSFGWGQGAPGYTF; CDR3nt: TGTGCCAGCAGCTTCGGTTGGGGCCAGGGGGCGCCTGGCTACACCTTC
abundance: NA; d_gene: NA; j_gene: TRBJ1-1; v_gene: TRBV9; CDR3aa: CASSELGAGALNTEAFF; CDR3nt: TGTGCCAGCAGCGAGCTCGGGGCAGGGGCGCTGAACACTGAAGCTTTCTTT
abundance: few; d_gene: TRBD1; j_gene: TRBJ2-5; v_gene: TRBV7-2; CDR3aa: CASSRGQSQETQYF; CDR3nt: TGTGCCAGCAGCAGGGGACAGTCCCAAGAGACCCAGTACTTC
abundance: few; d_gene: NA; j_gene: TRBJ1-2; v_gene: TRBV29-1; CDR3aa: CSVETTGGDYGYTF; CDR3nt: TGCAGCGTTGAAACCACCGGGGGAGATTATGGCTACACCTTC
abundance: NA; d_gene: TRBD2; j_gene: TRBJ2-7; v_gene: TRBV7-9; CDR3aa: CASSWTRTSGGFSYEQYF; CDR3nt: TGTGCCAGCAGCTGGACCCGTACTAGCGGGGGGTTCTCCTACGAGCAGTACTTC
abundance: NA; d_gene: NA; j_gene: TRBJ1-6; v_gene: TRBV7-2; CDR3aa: CASSIRAGDSPLHF; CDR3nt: TGTGCCAGCAGCATCCGGGCCGGGGATTCACCCCTCCACTTT
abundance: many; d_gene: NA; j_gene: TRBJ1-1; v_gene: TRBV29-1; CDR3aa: CSVAQANTEAFF; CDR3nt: TGCAGCGTTGCCCAGGCGAACACTGAAGCTTTCTTT
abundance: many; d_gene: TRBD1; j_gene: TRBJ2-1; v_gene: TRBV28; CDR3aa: CASSSLQPTGTADNEQFF; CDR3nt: TGTGCCAGCAGTTCCCTCCAACCGACCGGGACAGCCGACAATGAGCAGTTCTTC
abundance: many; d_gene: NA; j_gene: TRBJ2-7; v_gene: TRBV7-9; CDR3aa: CASSFLDDYEQYF; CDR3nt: TGTGCCAGCAGCTTTTTAGATGACTACGAGCAGTACTTC
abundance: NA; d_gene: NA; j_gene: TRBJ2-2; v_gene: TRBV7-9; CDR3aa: CASSLMGTSASPGELFF; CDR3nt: TGTGCCAGCAGCCTCATGGGGACAAGCGCGTCCCCCGGGGAGCTGTTTTTT
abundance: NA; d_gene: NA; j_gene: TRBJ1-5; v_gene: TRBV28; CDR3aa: CASRDTGTGQPQHF; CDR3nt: TGTGCCAGCAGAGACACAGGGACCGGACAGCCCCAGCATTTT
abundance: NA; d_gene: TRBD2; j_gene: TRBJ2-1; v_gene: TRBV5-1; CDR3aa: CASDPRTSGGNEQFF; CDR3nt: TGCGCCAGCGACCCCCGCACTAGCGGGGGTAATGAGCAGTTCTTC
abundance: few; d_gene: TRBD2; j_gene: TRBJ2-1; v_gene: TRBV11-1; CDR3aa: CASSRTSGMGSYNEQFF; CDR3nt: TGTGCCAGCAGTAGGACTAGCGGGATGGGCTCCTACAATGAGCAGTTCTTC
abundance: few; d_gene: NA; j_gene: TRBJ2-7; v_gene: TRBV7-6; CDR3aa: CASSNGDTGYEQYF; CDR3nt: TGTGCCAGCAGCAATGGGGACACTGGGTACGAGCAGTACTTC
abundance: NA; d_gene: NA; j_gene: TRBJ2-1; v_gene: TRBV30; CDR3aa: CAWGERNEQFF; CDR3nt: TGTGCCTGGGGGGAGCGGAATGAGCAGTTCTTC
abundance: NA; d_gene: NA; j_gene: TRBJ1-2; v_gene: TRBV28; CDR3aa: CASTHPDRLGQNGYTF; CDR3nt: TGTGCCAGCACGCACCCCGACAGGCTTGGTCAAAATGGCTACACCTTC
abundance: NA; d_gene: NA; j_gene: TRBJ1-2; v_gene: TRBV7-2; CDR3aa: CASRVRGRDYGYTF; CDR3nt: TGTGCCAGCAGGGTCCGTGGGCGCGACTATGGCTACACCTTC
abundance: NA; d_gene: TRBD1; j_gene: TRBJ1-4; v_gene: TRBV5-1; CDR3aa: CASSPRLGQGEKLFF; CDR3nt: TGCGCCAGCAGCCCGCGATTGGGACAGGGGGAAAAACTGTTTTTT
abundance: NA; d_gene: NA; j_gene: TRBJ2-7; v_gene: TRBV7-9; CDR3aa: CASSLSGTSYEQYF; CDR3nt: TGTGCCAGCAGCTTAAGCGGGACATCCTACGAGCAGTACTTC
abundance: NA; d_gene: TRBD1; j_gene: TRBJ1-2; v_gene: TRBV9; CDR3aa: CASSAQGADSYGYTF; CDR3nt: TGTGCCAGCAGCGCACAGGGGGCGGATAGCTATGGCTACACCTTC
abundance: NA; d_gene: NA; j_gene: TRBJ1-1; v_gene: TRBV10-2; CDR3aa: CASALGGNTEAFF; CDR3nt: TGCGCCAGTGCGTTAGGGGGGAACACTGAAGCTTTCTTT
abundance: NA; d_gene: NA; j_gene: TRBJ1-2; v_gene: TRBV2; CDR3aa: CASSEGRNYGYTF; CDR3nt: TGTGCCAGCAGTGAAGGGCGGAACTATGGCTACACCTTC
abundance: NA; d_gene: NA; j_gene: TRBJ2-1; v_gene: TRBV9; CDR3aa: CASSVDRDEQFF; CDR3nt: TGTGCCAGCAGCGTAGACAGGGATGAGCAGTTCTTC
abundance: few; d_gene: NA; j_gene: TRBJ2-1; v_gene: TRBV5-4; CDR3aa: CASSSDGGGSYNEQFF; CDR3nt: TGTGCCAGCAGCTCCGACGGGGGTGGCTCCTACAATGAGCAGTTCTTC
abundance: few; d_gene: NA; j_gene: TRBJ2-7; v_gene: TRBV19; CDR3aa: CASSPQVSYEQYF; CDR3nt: TGTGCCAGTAGCCCACAGGTCTCCTACGAGCAGTACTTC
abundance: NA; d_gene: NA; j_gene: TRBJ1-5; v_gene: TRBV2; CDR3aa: CASSAGSMRQPQHF; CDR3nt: TGTGCCAGCAGTGCTGGGAGCATGAGGCAGCCCCAGCATTTT
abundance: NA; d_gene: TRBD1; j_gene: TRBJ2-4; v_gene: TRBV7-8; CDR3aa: CASSLRTGGVNIQYF; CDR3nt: TGTGCCAGCAGCTTAAGGACAGGGGGCGTAAACATTCAGTACTTC
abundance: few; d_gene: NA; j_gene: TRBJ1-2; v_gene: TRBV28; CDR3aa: CASSPRGYGYTF; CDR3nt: TGTGCCAGCAGTCCAAGAGGGTATGGCTACACCTTC